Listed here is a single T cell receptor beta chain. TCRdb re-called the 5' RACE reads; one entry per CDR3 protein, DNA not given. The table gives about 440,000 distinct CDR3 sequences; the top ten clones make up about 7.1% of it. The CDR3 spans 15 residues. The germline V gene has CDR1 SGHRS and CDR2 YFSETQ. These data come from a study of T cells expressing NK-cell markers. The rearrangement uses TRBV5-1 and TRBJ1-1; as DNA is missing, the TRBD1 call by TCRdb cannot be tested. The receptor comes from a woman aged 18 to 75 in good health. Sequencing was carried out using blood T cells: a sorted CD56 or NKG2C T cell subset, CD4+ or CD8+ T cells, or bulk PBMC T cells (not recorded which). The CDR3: CASKMEVSRDTEAFF.